This T cell receptor (beta chain) was recorded in a study of vaccination effects on CD4 cells after COVID-19. The method was immunoSEQ multiplex PCR; TCRdb's version includes in-frame clones alone and lacks a portion of them. The table includes under 70,000 clones, around 76% detected once. This clone was seen a single time. Its antigen remains unidentified. With 1 base removed from V and 9 bases from J, the gap between germline ends came to 7 bases. This CDR3 region has 13 residues. Germline V CDR1 and CDR2: MNHEY, SVGAGI. Before sequencing took place, the ViraFEST assay used viral peptide pools to expand antigen-specific CD4+ T cells. It was after approximately 10 days of culture that CD4+ T cells were isolated. The infection with SARS-CoV-2 (confirmed by PCR) occurred in this person between March and December 2020. HIV-1 Nef peptide pool stimulation served as negative control.

This TCR was sampled from a human donor who had a prior SARS-CoV-2 infection. The sample here was CD4+ T cells from PBMCs cultured with HIV peptides, taken before COVID-19 vaccination. Subset here: HIV-1 Nef peptide pool negative control/reference culture. The gene calls are TRBV6-5 and TRBJ1-6; D gene ambiguous. For the CDR3, the DNA is TGTGCCAGCAGTTACTTACGGGGTTCACCCCTCCACTTT. Its protein product is CASSYLRGSPLHF.